The sequence of this TCR beta chain was determined in a study of blood T cell repertoires in COVID-19. After removal of 3 bases from V and 5 bases from J, the junction contained 10 bases not matched to a gene. The CDR3 is made up of 17 amino acids. Germline values: CDR1 LGHNA, CDR2 YSLEER. Profiling relied on immunoSEQ multiplex PCR, and the TCRdb table lists in-frame clones only, not all of them. The repertoire has roughly 70,000 clones, about four fifths of them found once; the top ten carry 8% to 10%. This receptor was taken from a human donor in a cohort sampled during active COVID-19. The chain employs TRBV4-3 and TRBJ2-3, with TRBD2 matching over 11 bases. The sequenced sample consisted of peripheral blood. CDR3 in DNA: TGCGCCAGCAGCCATCGCTTAGCGGGAGGGCCGGGAGATACGCAGTATTTT. Its translation: CASSHRLAGGPGDTQYF.